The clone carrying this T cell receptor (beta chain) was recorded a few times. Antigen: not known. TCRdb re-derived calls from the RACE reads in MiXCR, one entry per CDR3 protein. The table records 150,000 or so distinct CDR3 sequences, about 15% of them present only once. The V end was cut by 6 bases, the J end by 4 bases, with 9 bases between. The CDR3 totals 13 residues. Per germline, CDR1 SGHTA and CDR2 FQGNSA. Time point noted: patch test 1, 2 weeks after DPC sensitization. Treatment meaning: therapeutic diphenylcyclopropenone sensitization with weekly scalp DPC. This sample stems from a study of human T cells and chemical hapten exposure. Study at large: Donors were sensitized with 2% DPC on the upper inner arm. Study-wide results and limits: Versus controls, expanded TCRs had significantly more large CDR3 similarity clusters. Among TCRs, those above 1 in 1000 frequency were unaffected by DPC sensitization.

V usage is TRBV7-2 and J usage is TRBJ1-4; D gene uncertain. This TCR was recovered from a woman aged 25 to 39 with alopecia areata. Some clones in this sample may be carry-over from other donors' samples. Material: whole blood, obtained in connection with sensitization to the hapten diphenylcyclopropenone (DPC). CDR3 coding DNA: TGTGCCAGCAGAACAGACTATAATGAAAAACTGTTTTTT. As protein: CASRTDYNEKLFF.